This T cell receptor beta chain was identified in a study of cytomegalovirus exposure and HLA in healthy donors. V gave up 3 bases and J gave up 0 bases, with 13 bases separating them. This CDR3 is built from 16 residues. Germline values: CDR1 SGHNT, CDR2 YYREEE (reference sequence). The PCR contained 60 Vbeta and 13 Jbeta primers. Libraries were prepared by immunoSEQ multiplex PCR; TCRdb keeps only in-frame clonotypes and omits some of them. The table records about 160,000 clones, around 69% of them present only once. This receptor was obtained from a woman aged 25-40 years in good health and CMV-seronegative. The chain links TRBV5-4 to TRBJ1-3; TRBD1 might be the D (5 bases). Sequencing used PBMCs. This chain's CDR3 is CASSSRQLSSGNTIYF. The CDR3, as DNA: TGTGCCAGCAGCTCGCGACAGCTGAGCTCTGGAAACACCATATATTTT.